Below are 10 T cell receptor beta chains sequenced from a single sample in a study of blood T cell repertoires in COVID-19. Clones were sequenced by immunoSEQ multiplex PCR, and TCRdb holds only the in-frame ones, with some missing. The sample yields 100,000 to 150,000 clones, approximately 83% seen once. The source material was peripheral blood. These receptors all stem from a man aged 40-50 years with active or convalescent COVID-19.

The chain joins TRBV4-1 to TRBJ2-3, with D unresolved. Trimming removed 0 bases from V and 0 bases from J, with 7 bases in between. CDR3 length equals 15 residues. Per the germline V gene, CDR1 is MGHRA and CDR2 is YSYEKL. This chain's CDR3 is CASSQDSVSTDTQYF. CDR3 in DNA: TGCGCCAGCAGCCAAGATTCGGTCAGCACAGATACGCAGTATTTT.

V is TRBV6-5 and J is TRBJ2-7; 9 nucleotides match TRBD2. Germline V gene sequence: CDR1 MNHEY, CDR2 SVGAGI. CDR3 length equals 15 residues. J gave up 6 bases and V 2 bases, and 8 bases lay outside the gene matches. The CDR3 spells CASSYPGGGAGEQYF. The CDR3 DNA follows: TGTGCCAGCAGTTACCCCGGCGGGGGGGCCGGCGAGCAGTACTTC.

The chain has TRBV7-9 and TRBJ2-7, with unresolved D. There are 11 residues in the CDR3. Trimming removed 3 bases from V and 6 bases from J, with 6 bases in between. The germline gives CDR1 SEHNR, CDR2 FQNEAQ (reference sequence). CDR3 amino acids: CASSFGREQYF. Written as DNA, the CDR3 is TGTGCCAGCAGCTTTGGGCGCGAGCAGTACTTC.

The CDR3 sequence: CASSLEQGYYGYTF. The CDR3 DNA reads TGTGCCAGCAGCTTGGAACAGGGTTACTATGGCTACACCTTC. This chain links TRBV7-9 with TRBJ1-2; D perhaps matches TRBD1 (6 bases). V lost 3 bases and J 3 bases, leaving 11 bases between the germline ends. The CDR3 sequence is 14 residues long. From germline, CDR1 is SEHNR and CDR2 FQNEAQ (reference sequence).

The J gene is TRBJ2-2, the V gene TRBV11-3; a weak D match, TRBD1 (6 bases). The CDR3 sequence is 13 residues long. Trimming stripped 5 bases from V and 4 bases from J, with 8 bases between. The germline V gene has CDR1 SGHNT and CDR2 YENEEA. The CDR3 nucleotides read TGTGCCAGCAGCCCCAGGGGCACCGGGGAGCTGTTTTTT. Its translation is CASSPRGTGELFF.

V usage is TRBV12-5 and J usage is TRBJ2-1, with TRBD2 matching 10 bases. The CDR3 loop spans 15 amino acids. Trimming took 2 bases from V and 4 from J; bases not matched to a gene: 2. From germline, CDR1 is LGHNT and CDR2 FRNRAP. In DNA form, the CDR3 reads TGTGCTAGTGGTTTGACTAGCGGGGTTTACAATGAGCAGTTCTTC. This encodes CASGLTSGVYNEQFF. Full variable domain (remainder filled in from reference TRBV12-5 and TRBJ2-1): DARVTQTPRHKVTEMGQEVTMRCQPILGHNTVFWYRQTMMQGLELLAYFRNRAPLDDSGMPKDRFSAEMPDATLATLKIQPSEPRDSAVYFCASGLTSGVYNEQFFGPGTRLTVL.

This clone has more than one count but fewer than ten. The CDR3 coding sequence is TGTGCCAGCAGTTCAAGCGGGGGGGAGATTGAGCAGTTCTTC. Its protein is CASSSSGGEIEQFF. The chain uses TRBV7-8 and TRBJ2-1; 10 bases line up with TRBD2. The ends lost 6 bases at V and 9 bases at J; junction bases unmatched: 8. The CDR3 is made up of 14 amino acids. CDR1 is SGHVS and CDR2 is FQNEAQ in the germline V gene. The whole variable domain, filled in from reference TRBV7-8 and TRBJ2-1, reads GAGVSQSPRYKVAKRGQDVALRCDPISGHVSLFWYQQALGQGPEFLTYFQNEAQLDKSGLPSDRFFAERPEGSVSTLKIQRTQQEDSAVYLCASSSSGGEIEQFFGPGTRLTVL.

This chain connects TRBV19 to TRBJ1-5; 7 bases fit TRBD1. The CDR3 spans 15 residues. The germline V gene has CDR1 LNHDA and CDR2 SQIVND (reference sequence). Unmatched junction bases numbered 8, after V lost 3 bases and J lost 6 bases. The CDR3 DNA reads TGTGCCAGTAGTATCTTATCAGGGGGGAGTCAGCCCCAGCATTTT. The encoded protein is CASSILSGGSQPQHF.

The chain carries TRBV7-9 and TRBJ1-1; a weak D match, TRBD1 (6 bases). Deletions cut 5 bases from V and 11 bases from J, with 15 bases between. CDR1 and CDR2 from the germline V gene are SEHNR and FQNEAQ (reference sequence). CDR3 length: 12 residues. CDR3 in amino acids: CASSPEGGLAFF. CDR3 DNA sequence: TGTGCCAGCAGCCCCGAGGGGGGGTTGGCTTTCTTT.

This chain links TRBV7-2 with TRBJ1-5; TRBD1 agrees at 8 bases. The CDR3 runs to 15 residues. V was clipped by 5 bases and J by 7 bases; unmatched bases: 10. The V gene's germline CDR1 is SGHTA and CDR2 FQGNSA. The CDR3, as DNA: TGTGCCAGCAGCCTCAAACAGGGGGTAGGGCAGCCCCAGCATTTT. This gives the protein CASSLKQGVGQPQHF.